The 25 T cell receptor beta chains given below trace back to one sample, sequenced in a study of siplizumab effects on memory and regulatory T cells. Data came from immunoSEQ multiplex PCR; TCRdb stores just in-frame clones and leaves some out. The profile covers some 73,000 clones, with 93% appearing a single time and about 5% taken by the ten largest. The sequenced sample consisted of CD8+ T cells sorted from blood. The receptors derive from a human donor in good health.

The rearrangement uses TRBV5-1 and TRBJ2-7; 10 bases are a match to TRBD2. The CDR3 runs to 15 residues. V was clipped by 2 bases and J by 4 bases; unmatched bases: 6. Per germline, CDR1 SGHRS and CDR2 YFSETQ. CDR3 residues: CASSLAGGIFYEQYF. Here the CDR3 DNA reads TGCGCCAGCAGCTTAGCGGGGGGGATCTTTTACGAGCAGTACTTC. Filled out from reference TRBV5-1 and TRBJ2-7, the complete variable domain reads KAGVTQTPRYLIKTRGQQVTLSCSPISGHRSVSWYQQTPGQGLQFLFEYFSETQRNKGNFPGRFSGRQFSNSRSEMNVSTLELGDSALYLCASSLAGGIFYEQYFGPGTRLTVT.

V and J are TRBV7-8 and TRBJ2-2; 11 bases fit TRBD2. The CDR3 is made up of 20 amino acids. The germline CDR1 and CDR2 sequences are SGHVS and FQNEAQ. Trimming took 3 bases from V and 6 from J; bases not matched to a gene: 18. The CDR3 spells CASSFIVPSGGLEVAGELFF. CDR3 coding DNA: TGTGCCAGCAGCTTTATCGTGCCTAGCGGGGGGTTGGAGGTCGCCGGGGAGCTGTTTTTT.

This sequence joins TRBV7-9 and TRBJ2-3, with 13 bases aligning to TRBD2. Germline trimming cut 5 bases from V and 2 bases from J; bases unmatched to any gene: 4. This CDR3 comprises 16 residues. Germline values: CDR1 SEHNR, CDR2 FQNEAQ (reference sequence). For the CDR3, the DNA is TGTGCCAGCAGCCCAACTAGCGGGGGGGACACAGATACGCAGTATTTT. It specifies CASSPTSGGDTDTQYF.

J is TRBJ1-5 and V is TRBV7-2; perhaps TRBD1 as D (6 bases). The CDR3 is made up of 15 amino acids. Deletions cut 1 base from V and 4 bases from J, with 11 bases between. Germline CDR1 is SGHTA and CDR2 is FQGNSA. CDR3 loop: CASSLDWGPNQPQHF. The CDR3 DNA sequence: TGTGCCAGCAGCTTAGACTGGGGGCCTAATCAGCCCCAGCATTTT.

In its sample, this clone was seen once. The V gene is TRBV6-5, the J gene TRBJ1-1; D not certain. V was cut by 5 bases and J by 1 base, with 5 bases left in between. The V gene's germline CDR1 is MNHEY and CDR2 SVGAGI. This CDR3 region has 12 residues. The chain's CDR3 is CASSPPNTEAFF. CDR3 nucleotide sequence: TGTGCCAGCAGTCCGCCGAACACTGAAGCTTTCTTT.

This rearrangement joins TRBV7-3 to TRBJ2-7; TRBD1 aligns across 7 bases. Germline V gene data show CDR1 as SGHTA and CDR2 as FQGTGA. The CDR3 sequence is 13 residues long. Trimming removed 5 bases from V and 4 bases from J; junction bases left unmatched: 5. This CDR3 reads CASSLGGGYEQYF. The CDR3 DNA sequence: TGTGCCAGCAGCCTAGGGGGCGGGTACGAGCAGTACTTC.

Written as DNA, the CDR3 is TGTGCCAGCTCACCTCTCTCATGGATCGAAGTCCCCGGAAACACCATATATTTT. Its translation is CASSPLSWIEVPGNTIYF. This chain joins TRBV18 and TRBJ1-3; no reliable D call. Trimming pared 3 bases from V and 4 bases from J, leaving 22 bases between. The CDR3 loop spans 18 amino acids. CDR1 and CDR2 from the germline V gene are KGHSH and LQKENI.

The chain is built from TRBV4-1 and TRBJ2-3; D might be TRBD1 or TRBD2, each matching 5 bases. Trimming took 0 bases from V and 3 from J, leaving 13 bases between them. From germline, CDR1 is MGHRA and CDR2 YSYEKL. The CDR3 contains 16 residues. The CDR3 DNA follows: TGCGCCAGCAGCCAAGAGGGACCTAGTGGGACAGATACGCAGTATTTT. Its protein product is CASSQEGPSGTDTQYF.

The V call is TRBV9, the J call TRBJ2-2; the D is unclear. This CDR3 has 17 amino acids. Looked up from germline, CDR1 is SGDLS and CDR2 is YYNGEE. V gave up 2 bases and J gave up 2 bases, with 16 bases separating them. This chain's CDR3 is CASSVLVDHLNTGELFF. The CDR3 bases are TGTGCCAGCAGCGTCCTCGTGGATCACTTAAACACCGGGGAGCTGTTTTTT.

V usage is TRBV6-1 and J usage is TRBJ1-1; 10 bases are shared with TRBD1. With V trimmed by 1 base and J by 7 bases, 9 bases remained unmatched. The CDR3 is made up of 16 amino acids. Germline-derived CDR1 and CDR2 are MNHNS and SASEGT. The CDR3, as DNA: TGTGCCAGCAGTGAAGTTGGTGGACAGGGGGGGAATGAAGCTTTCTTT. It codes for CASSEVGGQGGNEAFF.

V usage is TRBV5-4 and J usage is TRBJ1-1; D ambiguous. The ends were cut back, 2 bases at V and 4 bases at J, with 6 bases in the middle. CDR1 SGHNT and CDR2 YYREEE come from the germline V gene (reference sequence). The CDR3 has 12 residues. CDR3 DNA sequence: TGTGCCAGCAGCTTAATGAGCACTGAAGCTTTCTTT. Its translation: CASSLMSTEAFF.

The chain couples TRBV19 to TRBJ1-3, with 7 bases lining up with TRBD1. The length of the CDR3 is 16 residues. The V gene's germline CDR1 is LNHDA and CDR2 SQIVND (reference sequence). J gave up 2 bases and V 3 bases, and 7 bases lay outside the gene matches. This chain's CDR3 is CASSIGLQGTGNTIYF. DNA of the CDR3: TGTGCCAGTAGTATTGGCCTACAGGGGACTGGAAACACCATATATTTT.

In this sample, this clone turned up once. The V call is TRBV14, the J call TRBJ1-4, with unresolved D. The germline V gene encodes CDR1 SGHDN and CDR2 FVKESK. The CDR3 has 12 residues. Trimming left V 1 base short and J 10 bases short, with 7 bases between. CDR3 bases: TGTGCCAGCAGCCAAGCTCACCCAAAACTGTTTTTT. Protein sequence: CASSQAHPKLFF. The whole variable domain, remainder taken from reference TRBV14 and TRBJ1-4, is EAGVTQFPSHSVIEKGQTVTLRCDPISGHDNLYWYRRVMGKEIKFLLHFVKESKQDESGMPNNRFLAERTGGTYSTLKVQPAELEDSGVYFCASSQAHPKLFFGSGTQLSVL.

Written as DNA, the CDR3 is TGCGCCAGCAGTGACCCCGGGACTAGCGGGGGGGGGACTGAGCAGTTCTTC. It is translated as CASSDPGTSGGGTEQFF. The genes are TRBV10-2 and TRBJ2-1; 16 bases agree with TRBD2. Losses at the gene ends were 3 bases for V and 9 bases for J; bases not matched to a gene: 8. The germline CDR1 and CDR2 sequences are WSHSY and SAAADI. The CDR3 runs 17 residues.

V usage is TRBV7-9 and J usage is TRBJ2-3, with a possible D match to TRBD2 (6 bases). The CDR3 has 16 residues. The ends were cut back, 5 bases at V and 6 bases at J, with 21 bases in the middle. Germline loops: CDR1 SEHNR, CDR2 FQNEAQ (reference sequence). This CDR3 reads CASSTRDSRGTDTQYF. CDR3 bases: TGTGCCAGCAGCACTAGGGACTCCCGGGGTACTGATACGCAGTATTTT.

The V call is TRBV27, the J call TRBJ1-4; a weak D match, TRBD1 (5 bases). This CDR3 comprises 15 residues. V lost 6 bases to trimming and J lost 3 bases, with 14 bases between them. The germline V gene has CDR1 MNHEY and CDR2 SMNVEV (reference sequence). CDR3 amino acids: CASRAGGPSNEKLFF. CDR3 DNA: TGTGCCAGCAGGGCGGGGGGACCCTCTAATGAAAAACTGTTTTTT.

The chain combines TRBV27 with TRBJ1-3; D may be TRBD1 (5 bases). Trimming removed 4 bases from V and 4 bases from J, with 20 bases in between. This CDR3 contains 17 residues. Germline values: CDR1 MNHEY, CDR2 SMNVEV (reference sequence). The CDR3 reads CASSSLEARGGGNTIYF. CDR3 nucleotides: TGTGCCAGCAGTTCATTGGAAGCGCGTGGGGGAGGAAACACCATATATTTT.

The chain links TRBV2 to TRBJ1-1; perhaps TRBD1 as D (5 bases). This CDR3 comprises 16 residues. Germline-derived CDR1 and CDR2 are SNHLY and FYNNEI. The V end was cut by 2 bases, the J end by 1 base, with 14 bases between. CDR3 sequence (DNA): TGTGCCAGCAGTGAATACGGAAGTACAGGGAACACTGAAGCTTTCTTT. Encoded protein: CASSEYGSTGNTEAFF. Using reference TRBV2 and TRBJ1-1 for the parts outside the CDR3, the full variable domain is EPEVTQTPSHQVTQMGQEVILRCVPISNHLYFYWYRQILGQKVEFLVSFYNNEISEKSEIFDDQFSVERPDGSNFTLKIRSTKLEDSAMYFCASSEYGSTGNTEAFFGQGTRLTVV.

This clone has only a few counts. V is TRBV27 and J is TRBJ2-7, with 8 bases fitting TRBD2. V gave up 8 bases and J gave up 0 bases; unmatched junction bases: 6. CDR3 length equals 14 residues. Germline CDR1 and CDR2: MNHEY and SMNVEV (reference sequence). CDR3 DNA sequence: TGTGCCAGCGGAGAGGGGACTAGCTCCTACGAGCAGTACTTC. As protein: CASGEGTSSYEQYF.

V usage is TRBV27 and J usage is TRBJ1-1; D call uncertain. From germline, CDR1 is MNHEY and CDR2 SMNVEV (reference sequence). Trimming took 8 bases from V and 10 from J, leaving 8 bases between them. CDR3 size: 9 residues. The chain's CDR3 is CASSRGAFF. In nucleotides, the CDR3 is TGTGCCAGCTCACGGGGAGCTTTCTTT.

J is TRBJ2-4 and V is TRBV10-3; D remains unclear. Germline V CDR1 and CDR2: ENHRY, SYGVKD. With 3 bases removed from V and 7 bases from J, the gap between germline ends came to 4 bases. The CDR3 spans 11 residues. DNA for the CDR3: TGTGCCATCAGTGATGGGAACATTCAGTACTTC. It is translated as CAISDGNIQYF.

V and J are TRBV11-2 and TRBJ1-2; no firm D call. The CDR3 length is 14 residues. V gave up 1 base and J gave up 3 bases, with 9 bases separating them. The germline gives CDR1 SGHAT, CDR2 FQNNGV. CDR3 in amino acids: CASSLGVGDYGYTF. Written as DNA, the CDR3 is TGTGCCAGCAGCTTAGGGGTCGGGGACTATGGCTACACCTTC.

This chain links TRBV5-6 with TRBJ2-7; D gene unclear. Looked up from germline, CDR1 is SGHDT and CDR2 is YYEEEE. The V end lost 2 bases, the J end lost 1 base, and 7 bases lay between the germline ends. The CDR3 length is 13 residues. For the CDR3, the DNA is TGTGCCAGCAGCTTCAGATTATCCTACGAGCAGTACTTC. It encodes CASSFRLSYEQYF.

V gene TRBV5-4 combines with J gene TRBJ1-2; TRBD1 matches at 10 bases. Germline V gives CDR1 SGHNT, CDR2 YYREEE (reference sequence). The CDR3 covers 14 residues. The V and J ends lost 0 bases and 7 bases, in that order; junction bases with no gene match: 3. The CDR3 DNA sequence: TGTGCCAGCAGCTTGGGACAGGGGGCGGGTGGCTACACCTTC. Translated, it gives CASSLGQGAGGYTF.

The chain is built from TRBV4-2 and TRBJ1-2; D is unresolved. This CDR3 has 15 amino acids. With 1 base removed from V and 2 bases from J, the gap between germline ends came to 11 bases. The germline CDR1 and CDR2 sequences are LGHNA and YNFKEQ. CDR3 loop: CASSQVFSGNYGYTF. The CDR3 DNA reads TGTGCCAGCAGCCAAGTCTTCAGCGGAAACTATGGCTACACCTTC.